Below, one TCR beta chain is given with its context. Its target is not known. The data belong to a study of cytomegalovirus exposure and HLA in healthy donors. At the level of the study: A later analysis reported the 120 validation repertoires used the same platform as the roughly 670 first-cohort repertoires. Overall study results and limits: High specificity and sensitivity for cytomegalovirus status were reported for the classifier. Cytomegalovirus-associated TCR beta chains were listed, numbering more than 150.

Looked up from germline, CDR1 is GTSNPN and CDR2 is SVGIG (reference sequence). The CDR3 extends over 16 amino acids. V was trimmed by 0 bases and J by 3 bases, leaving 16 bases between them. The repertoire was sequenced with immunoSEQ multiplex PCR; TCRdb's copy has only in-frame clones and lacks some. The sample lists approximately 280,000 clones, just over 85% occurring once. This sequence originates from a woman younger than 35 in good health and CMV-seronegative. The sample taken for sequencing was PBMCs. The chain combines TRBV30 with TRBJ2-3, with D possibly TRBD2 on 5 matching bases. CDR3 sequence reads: CAWSVSSGLRTDTQYF. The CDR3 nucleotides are TGTGCCTGGAGTGTCTCGAGCGGTCTGAGGACAGATACGCAGTATTTT. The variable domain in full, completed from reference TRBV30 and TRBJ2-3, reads SQTIHQWPATLVQPVGSPLSLECTVEGTSNPNLYWYRQAAGRGLQLLFYSVGIGQISSEVPQNLSASRPQDRQFILSSKKLLLSDSGFYLCAWSVSSGLRTDTQYFGPGTRLTVL.